This TCR beta chain was retrieved from a study of shared clonotypes between healthy human individuals. Positively selected for CCR7, the CD45RO-negative cells used as naive CD8 cells excluded terminally differentiated effector memory CD45RA+ cells. The table came from immunoSEQ multiplex PCR; TCRdb's copy has only in-frame clones and leaves some out. The table includes 2 million to 2.5 million clones, just under 95% detected once. The CDR3 sequence is 16 residues long. V shed 0 bases and J shed 14 bases, with 24 bases lying between them. Germline loops: CDR1 SGHTA, CDR2 FQGNSA. The sequencing sample was made of naive CD8+ T cells sorted from blood. This sequence originates from a man younger than 30 in good health. This chain uses TRBV7-2 with TRBJ2-3; D gene unclear. CDR3 residues: CASSLANLVQPLPPYF. As DNA, the CDR3 is TGTGCCAGCAGCTTAGCAAACCTAGTCCAACCCCTACCTCCGTATTTT.